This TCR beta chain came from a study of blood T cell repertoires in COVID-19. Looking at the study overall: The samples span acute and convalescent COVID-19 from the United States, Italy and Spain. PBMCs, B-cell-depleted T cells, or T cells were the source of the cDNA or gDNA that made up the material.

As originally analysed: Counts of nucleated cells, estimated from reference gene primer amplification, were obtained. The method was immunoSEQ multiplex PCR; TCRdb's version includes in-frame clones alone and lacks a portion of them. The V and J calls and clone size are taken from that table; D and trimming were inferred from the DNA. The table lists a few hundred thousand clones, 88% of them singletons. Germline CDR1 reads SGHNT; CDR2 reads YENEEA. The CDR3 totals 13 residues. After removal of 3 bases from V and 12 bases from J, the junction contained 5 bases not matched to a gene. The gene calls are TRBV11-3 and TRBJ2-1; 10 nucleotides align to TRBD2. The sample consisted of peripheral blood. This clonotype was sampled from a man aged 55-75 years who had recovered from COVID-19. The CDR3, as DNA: TGTGCCAGCAGCTTTTTAGCGGGGGGCATGCAGTTCTTC. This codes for CASSFLAGGMQFF.